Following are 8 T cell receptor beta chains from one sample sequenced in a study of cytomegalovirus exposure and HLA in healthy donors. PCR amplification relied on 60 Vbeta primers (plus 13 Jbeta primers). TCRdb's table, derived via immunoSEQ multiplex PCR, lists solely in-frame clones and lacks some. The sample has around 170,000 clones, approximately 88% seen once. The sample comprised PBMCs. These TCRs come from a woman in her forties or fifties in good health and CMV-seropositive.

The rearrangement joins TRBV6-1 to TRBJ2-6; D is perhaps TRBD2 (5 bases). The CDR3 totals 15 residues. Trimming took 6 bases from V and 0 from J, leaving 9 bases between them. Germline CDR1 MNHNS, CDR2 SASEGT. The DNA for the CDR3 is TGTGCCAGCAGAGTCCGGGACTCTGGGGCCAACGTCCTGACTTTC. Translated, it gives CASRVRDSGANVLTF.

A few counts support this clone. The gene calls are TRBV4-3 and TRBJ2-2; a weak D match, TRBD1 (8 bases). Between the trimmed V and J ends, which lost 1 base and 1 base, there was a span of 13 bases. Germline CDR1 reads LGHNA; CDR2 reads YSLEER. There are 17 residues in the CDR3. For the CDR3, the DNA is TGCGCCAGCAGCCAAGGGGGAGGGACAGGGAACACCGGGGAGCTGTTTTTT. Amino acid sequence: CASSQGGGTGNTGELFF.

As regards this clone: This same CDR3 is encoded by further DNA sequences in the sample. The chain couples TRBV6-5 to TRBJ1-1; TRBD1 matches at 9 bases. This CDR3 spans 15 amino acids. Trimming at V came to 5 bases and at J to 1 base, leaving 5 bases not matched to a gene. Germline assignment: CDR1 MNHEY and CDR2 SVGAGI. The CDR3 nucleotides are TGTGCCAGCAGTGTCACAGGGGGCAGGAACACTGAAGCTTTCTTT. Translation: CASSVTGGRNTEAFF.

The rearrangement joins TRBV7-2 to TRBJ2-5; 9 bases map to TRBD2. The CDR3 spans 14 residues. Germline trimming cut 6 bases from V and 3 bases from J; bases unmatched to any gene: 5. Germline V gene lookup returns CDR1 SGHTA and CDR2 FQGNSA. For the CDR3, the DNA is TGTGCCAGCAGTTATCAGCGGGGGGAAGAGACCCAGTACTTC. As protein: CASSYQRGEETQYF.

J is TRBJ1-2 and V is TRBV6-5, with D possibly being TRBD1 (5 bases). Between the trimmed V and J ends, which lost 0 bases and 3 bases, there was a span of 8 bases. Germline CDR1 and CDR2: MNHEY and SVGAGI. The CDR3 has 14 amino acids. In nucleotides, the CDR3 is TGTGCCAGCAGTTACTCTGGGGCATACTATGGCTACACCTTC. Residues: CASSYSGAYYGYTF.

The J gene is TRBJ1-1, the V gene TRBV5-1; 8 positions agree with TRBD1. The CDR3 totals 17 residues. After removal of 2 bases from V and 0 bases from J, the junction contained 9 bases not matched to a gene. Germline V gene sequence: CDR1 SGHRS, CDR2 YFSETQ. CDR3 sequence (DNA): TGCGCCAGCAGCTTCAACCCTCAGGGGGCGATGAACACTGAAGCTTTCTTT. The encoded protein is CASSFNPQGAMNTEAFF.

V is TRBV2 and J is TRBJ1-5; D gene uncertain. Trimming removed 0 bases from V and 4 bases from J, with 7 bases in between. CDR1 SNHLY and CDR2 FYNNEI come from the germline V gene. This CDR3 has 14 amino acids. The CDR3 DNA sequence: TGTGCCAGCAGTGAAGCGTCAGAAAATCAGCCCCAGCATTTT. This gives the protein CASSEASENQPQHF. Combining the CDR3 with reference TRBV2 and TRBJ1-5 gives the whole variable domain EPEVTQTPSHQVTQMGQEVILRCVPISNHLYFYWYRQILGQKVEFLVSFYNNEISEKSEIFDDQFSVERPDGSNFTLKIRSTKLEDSAMYFCASSEASENQPQHFGDGTRLSIL.

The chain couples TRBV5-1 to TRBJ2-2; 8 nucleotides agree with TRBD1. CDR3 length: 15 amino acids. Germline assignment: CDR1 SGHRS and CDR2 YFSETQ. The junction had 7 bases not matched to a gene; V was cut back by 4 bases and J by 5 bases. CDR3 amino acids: CASSPRQGWTGELFF. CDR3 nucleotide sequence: TGCGCCAGCAGCCCTCGACAGGGGTGGACCGGGGAGCTGTTTTTT.